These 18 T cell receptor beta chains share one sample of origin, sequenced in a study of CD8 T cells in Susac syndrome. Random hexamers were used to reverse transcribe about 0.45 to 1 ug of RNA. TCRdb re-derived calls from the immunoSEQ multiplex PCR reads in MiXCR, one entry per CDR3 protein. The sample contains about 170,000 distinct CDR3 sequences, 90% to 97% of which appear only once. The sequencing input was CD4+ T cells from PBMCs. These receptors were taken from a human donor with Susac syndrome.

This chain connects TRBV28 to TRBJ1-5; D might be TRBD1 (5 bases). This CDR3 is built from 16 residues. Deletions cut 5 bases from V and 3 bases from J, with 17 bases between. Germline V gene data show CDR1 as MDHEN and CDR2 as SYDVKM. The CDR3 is CASSPPQVGDNQPQHF. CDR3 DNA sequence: TGTGCCAGCAGTCCTCCACAGGTGGGGGACAATCAGCCCCAGCATTTT.

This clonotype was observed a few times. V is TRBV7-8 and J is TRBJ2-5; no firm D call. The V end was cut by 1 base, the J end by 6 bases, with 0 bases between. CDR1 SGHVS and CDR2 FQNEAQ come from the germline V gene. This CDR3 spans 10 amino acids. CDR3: CASSLETQYF. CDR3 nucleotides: TGTGCCAGCAGCTTAGAGACCCAGTACTTC.

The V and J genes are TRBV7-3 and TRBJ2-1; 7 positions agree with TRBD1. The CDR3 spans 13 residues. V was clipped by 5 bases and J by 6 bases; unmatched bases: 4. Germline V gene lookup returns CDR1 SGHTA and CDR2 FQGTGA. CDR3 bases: TGTGCCAGCAGCCTGGACAGGAGCAATGAGCAGTTCTTC. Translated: CASSLDRSNEQFF.

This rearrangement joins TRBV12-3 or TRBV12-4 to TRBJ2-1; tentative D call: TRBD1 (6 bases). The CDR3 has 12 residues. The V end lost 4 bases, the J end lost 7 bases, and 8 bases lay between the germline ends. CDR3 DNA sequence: TGTGCCAGCAGTTACAGGGAGAATGAGCAGTTCTTC. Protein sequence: CASSYRENEQFF.

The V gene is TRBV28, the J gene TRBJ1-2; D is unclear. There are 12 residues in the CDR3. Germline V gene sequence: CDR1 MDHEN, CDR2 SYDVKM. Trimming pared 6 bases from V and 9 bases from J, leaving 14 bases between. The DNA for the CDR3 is TGTGCCAGCAGAACACCCGGGCCCCGCTACACCTTC. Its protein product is CASRTPGPRYTF.

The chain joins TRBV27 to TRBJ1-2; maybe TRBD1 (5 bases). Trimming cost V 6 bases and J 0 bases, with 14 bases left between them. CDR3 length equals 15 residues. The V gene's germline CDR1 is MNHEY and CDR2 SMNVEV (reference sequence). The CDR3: CASRPQGQANYGYTF. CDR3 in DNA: TGTGCCAGCAGACCTCAGGGTCAAGCTAACTATGGCTACACCTTC.

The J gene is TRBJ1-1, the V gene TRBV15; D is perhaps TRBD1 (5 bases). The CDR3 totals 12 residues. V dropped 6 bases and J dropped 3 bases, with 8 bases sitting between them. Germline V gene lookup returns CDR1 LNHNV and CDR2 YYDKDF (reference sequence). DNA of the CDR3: TGTGCCACCAGAGGGGACCACACTGAAGCTTTCTTT. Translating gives CATRGDHTEAFF.

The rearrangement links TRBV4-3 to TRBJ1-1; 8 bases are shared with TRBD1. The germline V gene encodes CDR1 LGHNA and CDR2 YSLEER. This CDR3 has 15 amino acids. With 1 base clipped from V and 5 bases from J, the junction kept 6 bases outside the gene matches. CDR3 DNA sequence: TGCGCCAGCAGCCAAGTAACAGGGGGAAGGACTGAAGCTTTCTTT. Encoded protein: CASSQVTGGRTEAFF.

The CDR3 DNA reads as TGCGCCAGCAGCCCACGGGGCGGAGATAGAGATACGCAGTATTTT. It translates to CASSPRGGDRDTQYF. J is TRBJ2-3 and V is TRBV4-3; D is possibly TRBD1 or TRBD2 (5 bases each). V gave up 4 bases and J gave up 5 bases, with 16 bases separating them. The CDR3 runs 15 residues. Germline CDR1 reads LGHNA; CDR2 reads YSLEER.

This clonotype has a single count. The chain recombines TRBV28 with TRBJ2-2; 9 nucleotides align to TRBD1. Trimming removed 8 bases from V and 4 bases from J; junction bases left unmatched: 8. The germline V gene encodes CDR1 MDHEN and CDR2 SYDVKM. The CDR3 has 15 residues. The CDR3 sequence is CASLSRDRATGELFF. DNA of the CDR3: TGTGCCAGCCTCAGCCGGGACAGGGCCACCGGGGAGCTGTTTTTT.

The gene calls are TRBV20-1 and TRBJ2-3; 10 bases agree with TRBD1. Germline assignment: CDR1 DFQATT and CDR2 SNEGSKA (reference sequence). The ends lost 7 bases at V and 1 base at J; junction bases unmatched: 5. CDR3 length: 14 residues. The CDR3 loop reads CSGTGTGGTDTQYF. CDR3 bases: TGCAGTGGCACCGGGACAGGGGGCACAGATACGCAGTATTTT.

In DNA, the CDR3 is TGTGCCAGCAGTGAGGGAATTGGCTACACCTTC. Amino acids: CASSEGIGYTF. The V and J genes are TRBV27 and TRBJ1-2, with no clear D. CDR1 and CDR2 (germline): MNHEY, SMNVEV (reference sequence). CDR3 length: 11 residues. V was trimmed by 5 bases and J by 7 bases, leaving 8 bases between them.

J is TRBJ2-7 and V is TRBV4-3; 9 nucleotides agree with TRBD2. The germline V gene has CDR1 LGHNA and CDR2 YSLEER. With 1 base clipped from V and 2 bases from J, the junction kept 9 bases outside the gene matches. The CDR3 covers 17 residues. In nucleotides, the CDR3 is TGCGCCAGCAGCCAAGGGGCGGGCGGGAGGGCCGCCTACGAGCAGTACTTC. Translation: CASSQGAGGRAAYEQYF.

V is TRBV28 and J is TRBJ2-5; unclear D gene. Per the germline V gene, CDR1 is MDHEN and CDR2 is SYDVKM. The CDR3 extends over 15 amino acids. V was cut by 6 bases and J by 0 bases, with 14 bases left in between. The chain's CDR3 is CASSPNDWYQETQYF. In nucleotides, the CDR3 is TGTGCCAGCAGCCCTAATGACTGGTACCAAGAGACCCAGTACTTC.

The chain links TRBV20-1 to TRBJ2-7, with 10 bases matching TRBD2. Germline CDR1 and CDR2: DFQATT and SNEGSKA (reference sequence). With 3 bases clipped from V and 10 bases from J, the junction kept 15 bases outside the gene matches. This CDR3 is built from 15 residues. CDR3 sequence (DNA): TGCAGTGCTAGCCTTGGCGCTAGCGGGAGTCCCGGCCAGTACTTC. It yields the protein CSASLGASGSPGQYF.

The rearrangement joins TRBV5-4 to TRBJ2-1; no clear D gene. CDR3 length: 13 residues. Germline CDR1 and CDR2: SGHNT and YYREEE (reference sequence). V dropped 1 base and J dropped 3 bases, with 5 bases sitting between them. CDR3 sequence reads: CASSLPRYNEQFF. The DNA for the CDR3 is TGTGCCAGCAGCTTGCCCCGCTACAATGAGCAGTTCTTC.

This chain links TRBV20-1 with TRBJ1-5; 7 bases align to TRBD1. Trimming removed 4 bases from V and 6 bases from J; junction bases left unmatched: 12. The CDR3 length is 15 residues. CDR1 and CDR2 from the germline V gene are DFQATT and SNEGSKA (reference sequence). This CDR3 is CSAKSSRDSTQPQHF. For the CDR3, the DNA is TGCAGTGCTAAAAGCTCCCGGGACAGTACTCAGCCCCAGCATTTT.

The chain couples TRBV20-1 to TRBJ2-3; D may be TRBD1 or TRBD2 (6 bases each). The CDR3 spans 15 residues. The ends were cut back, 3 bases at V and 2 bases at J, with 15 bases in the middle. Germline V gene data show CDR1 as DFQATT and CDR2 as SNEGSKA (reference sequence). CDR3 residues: CSARVGGSTTDTQYF. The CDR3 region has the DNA TGCAGTGCTAGGGTGGGGGGCTCTACCACAGATACGCAGTATTTT.